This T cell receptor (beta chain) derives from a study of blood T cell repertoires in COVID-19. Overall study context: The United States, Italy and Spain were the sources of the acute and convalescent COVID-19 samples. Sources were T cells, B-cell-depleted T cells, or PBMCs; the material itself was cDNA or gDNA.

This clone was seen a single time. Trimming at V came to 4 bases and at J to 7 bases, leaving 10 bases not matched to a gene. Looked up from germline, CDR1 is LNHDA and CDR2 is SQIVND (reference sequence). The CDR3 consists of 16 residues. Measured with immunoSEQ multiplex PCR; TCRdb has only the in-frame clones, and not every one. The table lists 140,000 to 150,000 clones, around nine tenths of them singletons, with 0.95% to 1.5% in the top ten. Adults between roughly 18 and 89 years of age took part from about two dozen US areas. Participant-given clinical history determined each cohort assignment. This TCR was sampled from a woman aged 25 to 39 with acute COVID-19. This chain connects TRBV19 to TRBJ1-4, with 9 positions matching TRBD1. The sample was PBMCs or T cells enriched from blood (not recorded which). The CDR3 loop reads CASSSLSGTGFEKLFF. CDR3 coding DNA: TGTGCCAGTAGTAGCCTATCCGGGACAGGGTTTGAAAAACTGTTTTTT.